Presented here are 21 T cell receptor beta chains from one specimen sequenced in a study of T-cell reconstitution after alpha-beta-depleted transplantation in children. Preparing the TCRbeta library involved the use of unique molecular identifiers. TCRdb reprocessed the PCR reads with MiXCR, giving one entry per CDR3 protein. The data show approximately 170,000 distinct CDR3 sequences, with roughly 11% seen just once and roughly 13% held by the top ten. Here the sequenced sample was PBMCs, taken before TCRalphabeta/CD19-depleted stem cell transplant. The receptors come from a boy between 2 and 10 years old with acute myeloid leukemia, due to receive a stem cell transplant.

This clonotype was seen a few times. The V call is TRBV5-5, the J call TRBJ2-5; 7 bases align to TRBD2. Per the germline V gene, CDR1 is SGHKS and CDR2 is YYEKEE (reference sequence). J was trimmed by 2 bases and V by 2 bases; bases with no gene match: 12. This CDR3 is 17 amino acids long. The CDR3 DNA follows: TGTGCCAGCAGCTTCATTTACACGAGGGGAGGGCAAGAGACCCAGTACTTC. As protein: CASSFIYTRGGQETQYF.

This clonotype was seen many times. J is TRBJ1-1 and V is TRBV3-1, with D hard to call. The V gene lost 1 base and the J gene lost 4 bases, with 7 bases spanning the gap. CDR1 and CDR2 (germline): LGHDT, YNNKEL (reference sequence). CDR3 size: 13 residues. The CDR3 DNA follows: TGTGCCAGCAGCCAAGGGGAAGCCACTGAAGCTTTCTTT. As protein: CASSQGEATEAFF. Supplemented by reference TRBV3-1 and TRBJ1-1, the full variable domain reads DTAVSQTPKYLVTQMGNDKSIKCEQNLGHDTMYWYKQDSKKFLKIMFSYNNKELIINETVPNRFSPKSPDKAHLNLHINSLELGDSAVYFCASSQGEATEAFFGQGTRLTVV.

CDR3 coding DNA: TGTGCCAACAGATGGGCGATGCAGGGGAGCTGGGAGCTGTTTTTT. It yields the protein CANRWAMQGSWELFF. V gene TRBV27 combines with J gene TRBJ2-2; D is possibly TRBD1 (6 bases). This CDR3 has 15 amino acids. V lost 10 bases, J lost 9 bases, and 24 bases lay in between. Per the germline V gene, CDR1 is MNHEY and CDR2 is SMNVEV (reference sequence).

This clonotype was counted ten times or more. The rearrangement joins TRBV12-3 or TRBV12-4 to TRBJ1-6, with D possibly being TRBD1 (5 bases). V dropped 1 base and J dropped 10 bases, with 11 bases sitting between them. The CDR3 spans 14 residues. CDR3 sequence: CASSLVPGESPLHF. As DNA, the CDR3 is TGTGCCAGCAGTTTAGTCCCGGGGGAATCACCCCTCCACTTT.

This clonotype has a count of ten or more. The chain has TRBV5-1 and TRBJ1-1; D is unresolved. Germline-derived CDR1 and CDR2 are SGHRS and YFSETQ. The V end was cut by 0 bases, the J end by 4 bases, with 25 bases between. The CDR3 has 19 amino acids. CDR3 region: CASSLAPVGSRSIGTEAFF. The CDR3 DNA follows: TGCGCCAGCAGCTTGGCCCCCGTTGGGAGCAGGAGTATCGGCACTGAAGCTTTCTTT. Supplemented by reference TRBV5-1 and TRBJ1-1, the full variable domain reads KAGVTQTPRYLIKTRGQQVTLSCSPISGHRSVSWYQQTPGQGLQFLFEYFSETQRNKGNFPGRFSGRQFSNSRSEMNVSTLELGDSALYLCASSLAPVGSRSIGTEAFFGQGTRLTVV.

This clonotype was seen many times. The chain recombines TRBV6-5 with TRBJ1-2, with unresolved D. V was trimmed by 4 bases and J by 10 bases, leaving 10 bases between them. The germline V gene has CDR1 MNHEY and CDR2 SVGAGI. This CDR3 is built from 11 residues. The CDR3 DNA reads TGTGCCAGCAGTTTTCCCCGCAACTACACCTTC. Encoded protein: CASSFPRNYTF.

The sample holds many counts of this clonotype. The genes are TRBV13 and TRBJ2-1; TRBD1 or TRBD2 may be the D gene (6 bases each). CDR1 and CDR2 (germline): PRHDT, FYEKMQ (reference sequence). With 4 bases removed from V and 0 bases from J, the gap between germline ends came to 25 bases. CDR3 length equals 20 residues. The CDR3 is CASSSYGGRSGLSSYNEQFF. CDR3 DNA sequence: TGTGCCAGCAGCTCCTACGGGGGCCGGAGCGGTTTAAGCTCCTACAATGAGCAGTTCTTC. Variable domain in full (rest from reference TRBV13 and TRBJ2-1): AAGVIQSPRHLIKEKRETATLKCYPIPRHDTVYWYQQGPGQDPQFLISFYEKMQSDKGSIPDRFSAQQFSDYHSELNMSSLELGDSALYFCASSSYGGRSGLSSYNEQFFGPGTRLTVL.

There are many counts of this clonotype. CDR3 region: CASRFPGASNYGYTF. DNA of the CDR3: TGCGCCAGCAGATTTCCAGGGGCGTCTAACTATGGCTACACCTTC. The J gene is TRBJ1-2, the V gene TRBV5-1, with D possibly matching TRBD1 (6 bases). Deletions cut 5 bases from V and 0 bases from J, with 14 bases between. Germline V gene data show CDR1 as SGHRS and CDR2 as YFSETQ. The CDR3 spans 15 residues.

This clonotype came up many times. The J gene is TRBJ2-3, the V gene TRBV6-1, with D perhaps TRBD2 (7 bases). CDR1 MNHNS and CDR2 SASEGT come from the germline V gene. This CDR3 is built from 15 residues. V was clipped by 1 base and J by 4 bases, with 12 bases between them. The CDR3 reads CASSEEVGGPDTQYF. In DNA, the CDR3 is TGTGCCAGCAGTGAAGAGGTGGGGGGGCCAGATACGCAGTATTTT.

The V and J genes are TRBV19 and TRBJ2-1; 8 positions match TRBD1. The length of the CDR3 is 15 residues. V gave up 3 bases and J gave up 4 bases; unmatched junction bases: 5. Germline CDR1 is LNHDA and CDR2 is SQIVND (reference sequence). In nucleotides, the CDR3 is TGTGCCAGTAGTATCGGACAGGGAACGTACAATGAGCAGTTCTTC. Amino acids: CASSIGQGTYNEQFF.

The table lists this clonotype with many counts. The chain employs TRBV27 and TRBJ1-2; D not resolved. V was trimmed by 2 bases and J by 4 bases, leaving 17 bases between them. Germline V gene sequence: CDR1 MNHEY, CDR2 SMNVEV (reference sequence). The CDR3 is 16 amino acids. CDR3 amino acids: CASSLASETHSYGYTF. CDR3 sequence (DNA): TGTGCCAGCAGTTTAGCCTCGGAGACGCATTCCTATGGCTACACCTTC.

This clonotype was detected ten times or more. V and J are TRBV7-2 and TRBJ2-2, with 7 positions matching TRBD2. Germline values: CDR1 SGHTA, CDR2 FQGNSA. The CDR3 is made up of 16 amino acids. V trimming: 3 bases; J trimming: 4 bases; junction bases outside the gene matches: 8. The CDR3 here is CASSLISGFGTGELFF. In nucleotides, the CDR3 is TGTGCCAGCAGCTTGATTAGCGGGTTTGGCACCGGGGAGCTGTTTTTT.

This clonotype was seen repeatedly, ten times or more. V and J are TRBV29-1 and TRBJ2-1, with D possibly TRBD2 on 5 matching bases. V was cut by 4 bases and J by 6 bases, with 7 bases left in between. Germline assignment: CDR1 SQVTM and CDR2 ANQGSEA. The CDR3 extends over 11 amino acids. CDR3 nucleotides: TGCAGCGTTGCAGCGGTCAATGAGCAGTTCTTC. It specifies CSVAAVNEQFF.

This clonotype was seen ten or more times. This chain connects TRBV4-1 to TRBJ2-3, with TRBD1 matching 8 bases. V dropped 1 base and J dropped 5; count of bases not matched to a gene: 8. Germline V gene lookup returns CDR1 MGHRA and CDR2 YSYEKL. The CDR3 is made up of 16 amino acids. The CDR3 region has the DNA TGCGCCAGCAGCCAAGCGACAGGGGCCTTTGGAGATACGCAGTATTTT. Translation gives CASSQATGAFGDTQYF.

This clonotype was detected only a few times. V is TRBV3-1 and J is TRBJ1-1; 7 nucleotides agree with TRBD1. CDR1 and CDR2 (germline): LGHDT, YNNKEL (reference sequence). The CDR3 consists of 14 residues. Unmatched junction bases numbered 6, after V lost 4 bases and J lost 4 bases. Here the CDR3 reads CASSLSTGSTEAFF. CDR3 nucleotide sequence: TGTGCCAGCAGCCTTTCGACAGGGAGCACTGAAGCTTTCTTT.

This clonotype showed up many times. The chain recombines TRBV10-3 with TRBJ2-1, with 13 bases fitting TRBD2. Germline V CDR1 and CDR2: ENHRY, SYGVKD. V was clipped by 10 bases and J by 6 bases; unmatched bases: 3. The CDR3 runs 13 residues. The CDR3 region has the DNA TGTGCCACCGGGACTAGCGGGATCAATGAGCAGTTCTTC. It specifies CATGTSGINEQFF.

The chain couples TRBV30 to TRBJ1-1; D unresolved. Trimming took 0 bases from V and 4 from J, leaving 6 bases between them. The V gene's germline CDR1 is GTSNPN and CDR2 SVGIG (reference sequence). The CDR3 spans 12 residues. The CDR3 DNA reads as TGTGCCTGGAGTGTACTGAGCACTGAAGCTTTCTTT. Its protein is CAWSVLSTEAFF. Full variable domain (missing parts from reference TRBV30 and TRBJ1-1): SQTIHQWPATLVQPVGSPLSLECTVEGTSNPNLYWYRQAAGRGLQLLFYSVGIGQISSEVPQNLSASRPQDRQFILSSKKLLLSDSGFYLCAWSVLSTEAFFGQGTRLTVV.

This clonotype occurred many times. The chain recombines TRBV5-1 with TRBJ2-7; D is ambiguous. The germline gives CDR1 SGHRS, CDR2 YFSETQ. This CDR3 is built from 15 residues. Trimming left V 0 bases short and J 6 bases short, with 16 bases between. CDR3 DNA: TGCGCCAGCAGCTTGGGGGGTAATCGAGTCGGCGAGCAGTACTTC. It translates to CASSLGGNRVGEQYF. Complete variable domain (other parts from reference TRBV5-1 and TRBJ2-7): KAGVTQTPRYLIKTRGQQVTLSCSPISGHRSVSWYQQTPGQGLQFLFEYFSETQRNKGNFPGRFSGRQFSNSRSEMNVSTLELGDSALYLCASSLGGNRVGEQYFGPGTRLTVT.

This rearrangement joins TRBV12-3 or TRBV12-4 to TRBJ1-2, with D tentatively TRBD1 (6 bases). Between the trimmed V and J ends, which lost 5 bases and 8 bases, there was a span of 18 bases. CDR3 length: 14 residues. The DNA of the CDR3 is TGTGCCAGCAGTCACAACGCGGGGGCGCGCGGCTACACCTTC. This translates into CASSHNAGARGYTF.

Comment on this clonotype: Since a much larger clone is just one base distant, this may be a read error. V usage is TRBV4-1 and J usage is TRBJ2-3; D call uncertain. Germline V CDR1 and CDR2: MGHRA, YSYEKL. The CDR3 totals 16 residues. CDR3 in DNA: TGCGCCAACAGCCAAGAAAGGGCCATAACCCGGGATACGCAGTATTTT. Translated: CANSQERAITRDTQYF.

Many counts were recorded for this clonotype. The V gene is TRBV3-1, the J gene TRBJ2-5; TRBD2 matches at 9 bases. Trimming removed 0 bases from V and 4 bases from J; junction bases left unmatched: 12. The germline V gene encodes CDR1 LGHDT and CDR2 YNNKEL (reference sequence). There are 18 residues in the CDR3. CDR3 in DNA: TGTGCCAGCAGCCAAGAACATGGCGGGGGGGCCTCTGGAGAGACCCAGTACTTC. It specifies CASSQEHGGGASGETQYF.